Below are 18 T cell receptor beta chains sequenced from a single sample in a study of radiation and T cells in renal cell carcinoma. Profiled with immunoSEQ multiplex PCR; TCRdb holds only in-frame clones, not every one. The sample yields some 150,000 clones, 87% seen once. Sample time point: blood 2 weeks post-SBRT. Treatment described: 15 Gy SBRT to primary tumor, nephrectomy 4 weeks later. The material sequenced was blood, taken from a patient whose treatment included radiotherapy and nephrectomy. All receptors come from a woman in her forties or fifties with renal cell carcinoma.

CDR3 sequence reads: CASSSEAGTGAYEQYF. The DNA of the CDR3 is TGCGCCAGCAGCTCAGAAGCCGGGACAGGAGCCTACGAGCAGTACTTC. The V call is TRBV5-1, the J call TRBJ2-7; 8 nucleotides line up with TRBD1. CDR1 and CDR2 from the germline V gene are SGHRS and YFSETQ. After removal of 3 bases from V and 2 bases from J, the junction contained 10 bases not matched to a gene. CDR3 length: 16 residues.

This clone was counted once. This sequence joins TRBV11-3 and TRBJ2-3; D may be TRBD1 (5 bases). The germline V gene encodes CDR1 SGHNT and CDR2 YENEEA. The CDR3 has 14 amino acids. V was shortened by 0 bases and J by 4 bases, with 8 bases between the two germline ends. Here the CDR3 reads CASSLDPGSDTQYF. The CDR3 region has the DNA TGTGCCAGCAGCTTAGACCCAGGGTCAGATACGCAGTATTTT.

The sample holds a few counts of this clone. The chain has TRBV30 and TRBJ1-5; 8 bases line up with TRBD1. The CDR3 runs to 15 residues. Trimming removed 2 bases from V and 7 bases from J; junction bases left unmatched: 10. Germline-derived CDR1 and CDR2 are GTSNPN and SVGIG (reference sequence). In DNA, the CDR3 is TGTGCCTGGAGTTTGAGGGGGACAGGTGGGCAGCCCCAGCATTTT. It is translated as CAWSLRGTGGQPQHF.

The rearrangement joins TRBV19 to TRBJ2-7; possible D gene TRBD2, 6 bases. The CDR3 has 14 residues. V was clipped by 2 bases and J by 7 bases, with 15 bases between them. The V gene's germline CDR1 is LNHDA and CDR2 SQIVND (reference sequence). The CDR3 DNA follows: TGTGCCAGTAGTATAAATCGGCAGGGAGGTGAGCAGTACTTC. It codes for CASSINRQGGEQYF. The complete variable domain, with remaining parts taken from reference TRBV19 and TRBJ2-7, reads DGGITQSPKYLFRKEGQNVTLSCEQNLNHDAMYWYRQDPGQGLRLIYYSQIVNDFQKGDIAEGYSVSREKKESFPLTVTSAQKNPTAFYLCASSINRQGGEQYFGPGTRLTVT.

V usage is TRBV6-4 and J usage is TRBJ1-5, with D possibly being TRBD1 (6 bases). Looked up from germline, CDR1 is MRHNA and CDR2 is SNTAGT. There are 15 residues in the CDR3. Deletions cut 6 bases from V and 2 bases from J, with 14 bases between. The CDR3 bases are TGTGCCAGCAGCCAAACAGGGTTGGGCAATCAGCCCCAGCATTTT. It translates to CASSQTGLGNQPQHF.

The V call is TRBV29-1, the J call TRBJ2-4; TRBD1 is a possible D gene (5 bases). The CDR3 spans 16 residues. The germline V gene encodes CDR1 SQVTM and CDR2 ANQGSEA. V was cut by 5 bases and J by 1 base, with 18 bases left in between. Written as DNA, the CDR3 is TGCAGCGTTTTAGGATCAGGGCTCGGCGCCAAAAACATTCAGTACTTC. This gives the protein CSVLGSGLGAKNIQYF.

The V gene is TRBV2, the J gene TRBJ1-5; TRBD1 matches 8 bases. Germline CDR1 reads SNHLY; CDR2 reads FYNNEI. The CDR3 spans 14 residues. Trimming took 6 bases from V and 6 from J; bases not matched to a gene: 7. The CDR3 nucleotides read TGTGCCAGCAGGGGGGGACAGGACGGTCAGCCCCAGCATTTT. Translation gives CASRGGQDGQPQHF.

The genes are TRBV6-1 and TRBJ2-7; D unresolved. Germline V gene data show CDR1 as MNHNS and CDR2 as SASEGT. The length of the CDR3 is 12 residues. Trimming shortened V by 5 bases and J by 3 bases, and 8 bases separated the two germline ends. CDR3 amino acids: CASSPSGYEQYF. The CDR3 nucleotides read TGTGCCAGCAGTCCCTCGGGCTACGAGCAGTACTTC.

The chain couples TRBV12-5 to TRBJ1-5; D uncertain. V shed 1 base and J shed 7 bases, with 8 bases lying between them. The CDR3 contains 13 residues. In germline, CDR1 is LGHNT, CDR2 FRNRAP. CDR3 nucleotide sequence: TGTGCTAGTGGTTTGGAGGAAAAACAGCCCCAGCATTTT. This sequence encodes CASGLEEKQPQHF.

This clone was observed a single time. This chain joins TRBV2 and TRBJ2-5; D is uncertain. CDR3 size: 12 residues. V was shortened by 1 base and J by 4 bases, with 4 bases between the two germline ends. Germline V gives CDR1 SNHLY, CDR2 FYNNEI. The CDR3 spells CASSEVVETQYF. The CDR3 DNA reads TGTGCCAGCAGTGAAGTGGTAGAGACCCAGTACTTC.

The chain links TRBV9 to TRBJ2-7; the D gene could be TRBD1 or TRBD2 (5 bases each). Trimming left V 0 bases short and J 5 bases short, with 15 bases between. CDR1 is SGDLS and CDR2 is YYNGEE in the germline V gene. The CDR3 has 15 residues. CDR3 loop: CASSVGLGPQDEQYF. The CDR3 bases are TGTGCCAGCAGCGTAGGATTGGGACCACAGGACGAGCAGTACTTC.

DNA for the CDR3: TGTGCCAGTAGTATACAGGGGGGTACCTATAATTCACCCCTCCACTTT. Translated, it gives CASSIQGGTYNSPLHF. The chain is built from TRBV19 and TRBJ1-6; 7 bases match TRBD1. The germline gives CDR1 LNHDA, CDR2 SQIVND (reference sequence). V shed 2 bases, J shed 2 bases, and the junction held 3 bases outside the gene matches. The CDR3 length is 16 residues.

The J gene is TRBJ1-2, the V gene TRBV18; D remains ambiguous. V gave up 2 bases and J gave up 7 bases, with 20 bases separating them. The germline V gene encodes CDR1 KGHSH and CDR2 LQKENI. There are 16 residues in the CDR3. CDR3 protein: CASSPGLVRGGSGYTF. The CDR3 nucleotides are TGTGCCAGCTCACCAGGGCTGGTACGTGGAGGTTCTGGCTACACCTTC.

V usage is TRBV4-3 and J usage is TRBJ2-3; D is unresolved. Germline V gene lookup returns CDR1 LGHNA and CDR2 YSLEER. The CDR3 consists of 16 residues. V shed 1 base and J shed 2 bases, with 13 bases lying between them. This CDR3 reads CASSQGGASYTDTQYF. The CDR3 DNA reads TGCGCCAGCAGCCAAGGAGGAGCTTCGTACACAGATACGCAGTATTTT.

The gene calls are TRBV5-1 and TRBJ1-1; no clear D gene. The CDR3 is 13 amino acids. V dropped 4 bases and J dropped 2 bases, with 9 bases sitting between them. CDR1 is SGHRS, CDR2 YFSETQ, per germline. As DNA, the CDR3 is TGCGCCAGCAGCAGAGCTAGCAACACTGAAGCTTTCTTT. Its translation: CASSRASNTEAFF.

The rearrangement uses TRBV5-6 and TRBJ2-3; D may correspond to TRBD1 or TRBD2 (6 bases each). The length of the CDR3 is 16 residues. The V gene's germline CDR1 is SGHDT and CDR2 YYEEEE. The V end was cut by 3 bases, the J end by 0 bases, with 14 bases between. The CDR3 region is CASSSPGGRSTDTQYF. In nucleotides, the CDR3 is TGTGCCAGCAGCTCCCCTGGGGGGCGAAGCACAGATACGCAGTATTTT.

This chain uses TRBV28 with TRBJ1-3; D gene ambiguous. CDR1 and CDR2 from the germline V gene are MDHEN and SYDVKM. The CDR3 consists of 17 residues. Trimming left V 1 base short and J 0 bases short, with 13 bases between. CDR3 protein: CASSLYLGTSSGNTIYF. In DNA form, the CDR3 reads TGTGCCAGCAGTTTATACCTCGGCACCAGCTCTGGAAACACCATATATTTT.

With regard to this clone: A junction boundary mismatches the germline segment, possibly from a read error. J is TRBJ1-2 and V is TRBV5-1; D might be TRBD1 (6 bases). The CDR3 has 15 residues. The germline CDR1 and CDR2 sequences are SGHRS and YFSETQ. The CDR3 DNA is TGTGCCAGCAGCTTGTGGAACAGGGATAACTATGGCTACACCTTC. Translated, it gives CASSLWNRDNYGYTF.